Listed here are 28 T cell receptor beta chains from one sample, sequenced in a study of cytomegalovirus exposure and HLA in healthy donors. It was with 60 Vbeta and 13 Jbeta primers that the PCR ran. The repertoire was sequenced with immunoSEQ multiplex PCR; TCRdb's copy has only in-frame clones and lacks some. The sample includes some 110,000 clones, about 70% of them seen just once. Sequencing was carried out using PBMCs. The source is a woman aged 25 to 39 in good health and CMV-seronegative.

V is TRBV28 and J is TRBJ1-1; weak D call: TRBD1 (6 bases). The CDR3 runs 13 residues. The germline gives CDR1 MDHEN, CDR2 SYDVKM. V was shortened by 6 bases and J by 0 bases, with 8 bases between the two germline ends. CDR3 sequence (DNA): TGTGCCAGCAGCTGGACAGTGAACACTGAAGCTTTCTTT. It yields the protein CASSWTVNTEAFF. Full variable domain (remainder filled in from reference TRBV28 and TRBJ1-1): DVKVTQSSRYLVKRTGEKVFLECVQDMDHENMFWYRQDPGLGLRLIYFSYDVKMKEKGDIPEGYSVSREKKERFSLILESASTNQTSMYLCASSWTVNTEAFFGQGTRLTVV.

The chain uses TRBV28 and TRBJ1-1; D call uncertain. The germline V gene encodes CDR1 MDHEN and CDR2 SYDVKM. The CDR3 is 12 amino acids. Trimming stripped 2 bases from V and 7 bases from J, with 8 bases between. This CDR3 is CASSLLGVEAFF. CDR3 in DNA: TGTGCCAGCAGTTTACTTGGAGTTGAAGCTTTCTTT.

CDR3 nucleotide sequence: TGTGCCAGCAGCAACCACAGGAGCTCTGGGGCCAACGTCCTGACTTTC. It codes for CASSNHRSSGANVLTF. The J gene is TRBJ2-6, the V gene TRBV5-5, with D possibly matching TRBD1 (5 bases). V gave up 4 bases and J gave up 0 bases, with 11 bases separating them. Germline loops: CDR1 SGHKS, CDR2 YYEKEE (reference sequence). The CDR3 totals 16 residues. The variable domain in full, with the rest retrieved from reference TRBV5-5 and TRBJ2-6, is DAGVTQSPTHLIKTRGQQVTLRCSPISGHKSVSWYQQVLGQGPQFIFQYYEKEERGRGNFPDRFSARQFPNYSSELNVNALLLGDSALYLCASSNHRSSGANVLTFGAGSRLTVL.

The V call is TRBV25-1, the J call TRBJ1-1; D gene unclear. Trimming pared 11 bases from V and 4 bases from J, leaving 8 bases between. CDR3 length: 10 amino acids. Germline CDR1 reads MGHDK; CDR2 reads SYGVNS. The CDR3 DNA reads TGTGCCGCGGGCAGCACTGAAGCTTTCTTT. This encodes CAAGSTEAFF.

This clone was seen only once. The genes are TRBV5-4 and TRBJ1-6; D remains unclear. Between the trimmed V and J ends, which lost 0 bases and 6 bases, there was a span of 7 bases. Germline V gene sequence: CDR1 SGHNT, CDR2 YYREEE (reference sequence). The CDR3 totals 14 residues. The CDR3: CASSLDQSNSPLHF. The CDR3 DNA reads as TGTGCCAGCAGCTTGGATCAGTCTAATTCACCCCTCCACTTT.

V and J are TRBV5-1 and TRBJ2-7; 9 positions agree with TRBD2. Germline CDR1 is SGHRS and CDR2 is YFSETQ. This CDR3 is 17 amino acids long. V lost 0 bases, J lost 5 bases, and 12 bases stayed unmatched. Written as DNA, the CDR3 is TGCGCCAGCAGCTTGGGCAAACCTAGCGGGGTCGAAAACGAGCAGTACTTC. This translates into CASSLGKPSGVENEQYF.

The J gene is TRBJ1-2, the V gene TRBV30; D unresolved. Looked up from germline, CDR1 is GTSNPN and CDR2 is SVGIG (reference sequence). The CDR3 covers 11 residues. Trimming removed 7 bases from V and 3 bases from J, with 9 bases in between. CDR3 sequence: CASSRDYGYTF. As DNA, the CDR3 is TGTGCCTCCTCTCGGGACTATGGCTACACCTTC.

The rearrangement links TRBV14 to TRBJ2-6; 8 bases line up with TRBD1. CDR1 and CDR2 from the germline V gene are SGHDN and FVKESK. V shed 5 bases and J 0 bases; nucleotides not matched to a gene: 9. The CDR3 is made up of 18 amino acids. For the CDR3, the DNA is TGTGCCAGCAGCGATGACAGGGGAAGAACCTCTGGGGCCAACGTCCTGACTTTC. Amino acid sequence: CASSDDRGRTSGANVLTF.

The V and J genes are TRBV18 and TRBJ2-3; no firm D call. The CDR3 contains 12 residues. Trimming took 8 bases from V and 1 from J, leaving 7 bases between them. CDR1 KGHSH and CDR2 LQKENI come from the germline V gene. The CDR3 sequence: CASRRGTDTQYF. Here the CDR3 DNA reads TGTGCCAGCCGGAGAGGCACAGATACGCAGTATTTT.

This clone was detected a few times. This sequence joins TRBV25-1 and TRBJ2-3; 7 bases line up with TRBD2. The CDR3 consists of 17 residues. The J segment lost 0 bases and the V segment lost 6 bases, leaving 12 bases of the junction unmatched. Per the germline V gene, CDR1 is MGHDK and CDR2 is SYGVNS. The chain's CDR3 is CASRVTAGDFSTDTQYF. The CDR3 region has the DNA TGTGCCAGCAGGGTAACCGCGGGGGACTTTAGCACAGATACGCAGTATTTT.

The chain employs TRBV18 and TRBJ1-4; D is perhaps TRBD1 (5 bases). CDR1 and CDR2 from the germline V gene are KGHSH and LQKENI. V lost 4 bases, J lost 7 bases, and 19 bases lay in between. This CDR3 is 16 amino acids long. The CDR3 protein is CASSLTDSADGEKLFF. The CDR3 DNA is TGTGCCAGCTCACTAACCGACAGCGCTGACGGTGAAAAACTGTTTTTT.

The chain joins TRBV19 to TRBJ2-2; TRBD1 agrees at 10 bases. With V trimmed by 5 bases and J by 5 bases, 5 bases remained unmatched. Per the germline V gene, CDR1 is LNHDA and CDR2 is SQIVND (reference sequence). The CDR3 spans 15 residues. The CDR3 coding sequence is TGTGCCAGTAGTGGACAGGGGGGGTGGACCGGGGAGCTGTTTTTT. The encoded protein is CASSGQGGWTGELFF.

The gene calls are TRBV6-5 and TRBJ1-1; D unclear. V lost 4 bases and J 1 base, leaving 10 bases between the germline ends. This CDR3 comprises 14 residues. CDR1 and CDR2 from the germline V gene are MNHEY and SVGAGI. As DNA, the CDR3 is TGTGCCAGCAGTTCGTCGGGAGGGAACACTGAAGCTTTCTTT. Protein: CASSSSGGNTEAFF.

V usage is TRBV30 and J usage is TRBJ1-2, with 8 bases lining up with TRBD1. Germline V lookup: CDR1 GTSNPN, CDR2 SVGIG (reference sequence). There are 15 residues in the CDR3. With V trimmed by 4 bases and J by 7 bases, 14 bases remained unmatched. The CDR3 region is CAWNKGARGHGGYTF. DNA of the CDR3: TGTGCCTGGAACAAAGGAGCCAGGGGGCACGGTGGCTACACCTTC.

The gene calls are TRBV11-2 and TRBJ1-1; 9 bases agree with TRBD1. This CDR3 contains 17 residues. Looked up from germline, CDR1 is SGHAT and CDR2 is FQNNGV. The V segment lost 5 bases and the J segment 6 bases; nucleotides outside the gene matches: 16. CDR3 loop: CASSRVRLGQGPAEAFF. In DNA, the CDR3 is TGTGCCAGCAGCCGCGTAAGACTGGGACAGGGCCCGGCTGAAGCTTTCTTT.

The J gene is TRBJ2-7, the V gene TRBV12-5, with D possibly matching TRBD1 (5 bases). V was shortened by 6 bases and J by 5 bases, with 8 bases between the two germline ends. Germline V gene sequence: CDR1 LGHNT, CDR2 FRNRAP. This CDR3 is built from 11 residues. CDR3 coding DNA: TGTGCTAGTGGCCCACAGGACGAGCAGTACTTC. Protein product: CASGPQDEQYF.

The V call is TRBV4-3, the J call TRBJ2-7; tentatively, D is TRBD2 (5 bases). Deletions cut 0 bases from V and 2 bases from J, with 14 bases between. From germline, CDR1 is LGHNA and CDR2 YSLEER. The CDR3 contains 16 residues. The CDR3 loop reads CASSQDPHDGTYEQYF. The CDR3 DNA reads as TGCGCCAGCAGCCAAGACCCTCACGACGGGACCTACGAGCAGTACTTC.

The rearrangement joins TRBV5-1 to TRBJ2-1; 10 bases agree with TRBD2. The CDR3 consists of 16 residues. CDR1 is SGHRS and CDR2 is YFSETQ in the germline V gene. Trimming removed 0 bases from V and 7 bases from J; junction bases left unmatched: 7. This chain's CDR3 is CASSLGMLAGANEQFF. The DNA for the CDR3 is TGCGCCAGCAGCTTGGGGATGCTAGCGGGAGCAAATGAGCAGTTCTTC.

This chain connects TRBV5-1 to TRBJ2-1, with 8 bases lining up with TRBD2. CDR3 size: 13 residues. J lost 10 bases, V lost 0 bases, and 3 bases had no gene match. The germline gives CDR1 SGHRS, CDR2 YFSETQ. In DNA, the CDR3 is TGCGCCAGCAGCTTGGCCCCGGGAGGGGAGCAGTTCTTC. It is translated as CASSLAPGGEQFF. Full variable domain (missing parts from reference TRBV5-1 and TRBJ2-1): KAGVTQTPRYLIKTRGQQVTLSCSPISGHRSVSWYQQTPGQGLQFLFEYFSETQRNKGNFPGRFSGRQFSNSRSEMNVSTLELGDSALYLCASSLAPGGEQFFGPGTRLTVL.

V usage is TRBV2 and J usage is TRBJ1-2; D remains unclear. Germline-derived CDR1 and CDR2 are SNHLY and FYNNEI. This CDR3 has 13 amino acids. Trimming removed 1 base from V and 3 bases from J, with 6 bases in between. CDR3 DNA: TGTGCCAGCAGTGAAGGGCCTGACTATGGCTACACCTTC. It codes for CASSEGPDYGYTF.

The V call is TRBV5-6, the J call TRBJ1-2; D is uncertain. Germline CDR1 reads SGHDT; CDR2 reads YYEEEE. V was shortened by 4 bases and J by 2 bases, with 3 bases between the two germline ends. The CDR3 is 11 residues long. The CDR3 bases are TGTGCCAGCAGCCTAAACTATGGCTACACCTTC. Translating gives CASSLNYGYTF.

The chain uses TRBV7-9 and TRBJ1-2, with D perhaps TRBD1 (5 bases). This CDR3 has 14 residues. Germline V gives CDR1 SEHNR, CDR2 FQNEAQ (reference sequence). Between the trimmed V and J ends, which lost 4 bases and 8 bases, there was a span of 17 bases. The CDR3 spells CASSYGTSEGGYTF. CDR3 nucleotide sequence: TGTGCCAGCAGCTATGGGACGTCGGAGGGGGGCTACACCTTC.

The chain combines TRBV6-1 with TRBJ2-7; TRBD1 matches 9 bases. The CDR3 consists of 14 residues. Per the germline V gene, CDR1 is MNHNS and CDR2 is SASEGT. V dropped 4 bases and J dropped 5; count of bases not matched to a gene: 6. CDR3 amino acids: CASSAGQGGNEQYF. The DNA for the CDR3 is TGTGCCAGCAGTGCGGGACAGGGTGGCAACGAGCAGTACTTC.

The rearrangement uses TRBV7-2 and TRBJ1-1; no definite D call. This CDR3 is built from 13 residues. V lost 5 bases to trimming and J lost 8 bases, with 15 bases between them. Germline values: CDR1 SGHTA, CDR2 FQGNSA. Here the CDR3 DNA reads TGTGCCAGCAGCCCAACACCCCCGTTAGAAGCTTTCTTT. It codes for CASSPTPPLEAFF.

This clone was seen a single time. The chain has TRBV7-5 and TRBJ2-2; TRBD2 is the table's D call, not checked against the DNA. TRBV7-5 is reported as a pseudogene. This CDR3 region has 16 residues. In nucleotides, the CDR3 is TGTGTCAGAAGACCCTTAGCGGGAGGGCCTGGCGGGGAGCTGTTTTTT. This translates into CVRRPLAGGPGGELFF.

This clone appeared once. This chain joins TRBV5-1 and TRBJ1-2; 7 bases are shared with TRBD1. The ends lost 4 bases at V and 4 bases at J; junction bases unmatched: 7. CDR3 size: 14 residues. Looked up from germline, CDR1 is SGHRS and CDR2 is YFSETQ. The CDR3 DNA is TGCGCCAGCAGCCCAACCTGGACAGGCTATGGCTACACCTTC. It translates to CASSPTWTGYGYTF.

The rearrangement uses TRBV27 and TRBJ1-1; D not resolved. The CDR3 spans 13 residues. Germline CDR1 MNHEY, CDR2 SMNVEV (reference sequence). Trimming removed 2 bases from V and 2 bases from J, with 6 bases in between. The chain's CDR3 is CASSLGRNTEAFF. For the CDR3, the DNA is TGTGCCAGCAGTTTAGGCCGTAACACTGAAGCTTTCTTT.

This chain connects TRBV4-3 to TRBJ1-5; tentative D call: TRBD1 (6 bases). Trimming stripped 1 base from V and 4 bases from J, with 14 bases between. The germline CDR1 and CDR2 sequences are LGHNA and YSLEER. This CDR3 has 16 residues. The DNA for the CDR3 is TGCGCCAGCAGCCAAGGGCGGGGGGCCTGGAATCAGCCCCAGCATTTT. It specifies CASSQGRGAWNQPQHF.